The 5 T cell receptor beta chains listed next were all sequenced from one sample in a study of T-cell memory formation after mild COVID-19 (dated by TCRdb to about 2021). Libraries were constructed by 5' RACE. Sequencing used an Illumina NovaSeq 6000. TCRdb handled the public reads itself, with Q25 trimming in fastp and clone calling in MiXCR, and kept productive beta chains. Rows are unified per CDR3 protein, each entry keeping the most common DNA and genes. The sample yields hundreds of thousands of distinct CDR3 sequences; around 17% were counted once. Approximately 12% of the sample is taken by the ten largest. Sequenced sample: PBMCs or a T cell subset sorted from them (not recorded which). These receptors were obtained from an adult woman who had mild COVID-19 (a few samples of this study predate the infection). The sample titles of this study are shuffled in the database, so cell type and time point are left out; the donor was told from shared clones.

This clonotype was detected only a few times. The chain links TRBV19 to TRBJ1-3; D perhaps matches TRBD1 (5 bases). CDR1 and CDR2 (germline): LNHDA, SQIVND (reference sequence). The CDR3 is 13 amino acids. V was cut by 9 bases and J by 0 bases, with 9 bases left in between. DNA of the CDR3: TGTGCCAGCAAGACAGCCTCTGGAAACACCATATATTTT. Residues: CASKTASGNTIYF.

This clonotype was counted a few times. CDR3 protein: CATSRDRAATEAFF. CDR3 DNA: TGTGCCACCAGCAGAGATCGGGCGGCCACTGAAGCTTTCTTT. The rearrangement joins TRBV15 to TRBJ1-1; D unclear. This CDR3 contains 14 residues. The ends were cut back, 0 bases at V and 4 bases at J, with 9 bases in the middle. Germline CDR1 and CDR2: LNHNV and YYDKDF (reference sequence).

The chain carries TRBV6-2 or TRBV6-3 and TRBJ1-4; perhaps TRBD1 as D (5 bases). Germline lookup yields CDR1 MNHEY and CDR2 SVGEGT. There are 17 residues in the CDR3. Deletions cut 6 bases from V and 3 bases from J, with 20 bases between. As DNA, the CDR3 is TGTGCCAGCAGCAAGAATGGGGAGGCGACAGCTAATGAAAAACTGTTTTTT. It codes for CASSKNGEATANEKLFF.

This clonotype was seen repeatedly, ten times or more. V gene TRBV7-9 combines with J gene TRBJ2-5, with a tentative D call TRBD1 (7 bases). Trimming removed 0 bases from V and 7 bases from J, with 15 bases in between. CDR3 length: 15 amino acids. Germline V lookup: CDR1 SEHNR, CDR2 FQNEAQ (reference sequence). In DNA, the CDR3 is TGTGCCAGCAGCTTAGCTACGGGAGAGGGGGCGACCCAGTACTTC. This encodes CASSLATGEGATQYF.

The chain has TRBV7-9 and TRBJ1-1; tentatively, D is TRBD1 (5 bases). This CDR3 has 13 residues. V was trimmed by 4 bases and J by 5 bases, leaving 11 bases between them. CDR1 and CDR2 from the germline V gene are SEHNR and FQNEAQ (reference sequence). The CDR3 loop is CASSSGLGTEAFF. CDR3 in DNA: TGTGCCAGCAGCTCGGGGCTAGGGACTGAAGCTTTCTTT.